This T cell receptor beta chain was identified during a study of CD8+ T cells in alopecia areata. cDNA prepared by RNA extraction and subsequent reverse transcription served as the template for sequencing. TCRdb keeps only in-frame clones here, not all; method: immunoSEQ multiplex PCR. The top ten clones hold about 17% of a sample with about 70,000 clones, approximately 45% of them seen once. Notes on this clone: As yet, its antigen is unknown.

Findings and limits, study-wide: TCRs were shared less clearly across patients than in mice, possibly for HLA-related reasons.

The CDR3 is made up of 14 amino acids. Germline V gives CDR1 GTSNPN, CDR2 SVGIG (reference sequence). V was cut by 1 base and J by 5 bases, with 11 bases left in between. CD4+ and CD8+ T cells were sorted from PBMCs. The V and J genes are TRBV30 and TRBJ2-2; D perhaps matches TRBD2 (6 bases). The sample was CD8+ T cells sorted from blood, taken at week 0. The receptor was isolated from a human donor with alopecia areata. CDR3 region: CAWSAGAGTGELFF. In nucleotides, the CDR3 is TGTGCCTGGAGTGCCGGAGCGGGTACCGGGGAGCTGTTTTTT.